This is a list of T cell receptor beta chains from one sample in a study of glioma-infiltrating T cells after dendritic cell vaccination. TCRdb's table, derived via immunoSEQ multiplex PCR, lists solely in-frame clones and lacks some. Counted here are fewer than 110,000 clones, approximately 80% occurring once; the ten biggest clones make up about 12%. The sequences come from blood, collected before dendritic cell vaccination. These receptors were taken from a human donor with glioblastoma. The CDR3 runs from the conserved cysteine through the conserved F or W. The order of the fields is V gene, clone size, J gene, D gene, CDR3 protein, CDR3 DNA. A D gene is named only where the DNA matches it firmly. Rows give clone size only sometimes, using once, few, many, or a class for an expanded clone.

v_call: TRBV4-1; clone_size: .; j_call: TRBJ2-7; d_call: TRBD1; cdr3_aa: CASSQYDRGGEQYF; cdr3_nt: TGCGCCAGCAGCCAATATGACAGGGGGGGAGAGCAGTACTTC
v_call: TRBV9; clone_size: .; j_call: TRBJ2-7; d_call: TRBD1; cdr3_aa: CASSAGQGSSYEQYF; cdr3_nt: TGTGCCAGCAGCGCCGGACAGGGTAGCTCCTACGAGCAGTACTTC
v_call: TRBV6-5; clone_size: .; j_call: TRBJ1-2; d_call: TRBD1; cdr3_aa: CASSYSGQGLPYGYTF; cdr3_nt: TGTGCCAGCAGTTACTCGGGACAGGGGCTCCCCTATGGCTACACCTTC
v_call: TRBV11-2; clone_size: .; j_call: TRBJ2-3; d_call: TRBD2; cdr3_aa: CASSFGGGGDTQYF; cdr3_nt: TGTGCCAGCAGCTTTGGCGGGGGGGGAGATACGCAGTATTTT
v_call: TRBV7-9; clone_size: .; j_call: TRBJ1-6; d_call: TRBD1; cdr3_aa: CASSRGTGRINSPLHF; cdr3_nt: TGTGCCAGCAGCCGCGGGACAGGGAGGATCAATTCACCCCTCCACTTT
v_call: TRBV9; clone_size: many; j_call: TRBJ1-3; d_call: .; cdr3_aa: CASSLKLYGSGNTIYF; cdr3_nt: TGTGCCAGCAGCCTCAAATTGTACGGCTCTGGAAACACCATATATTTT
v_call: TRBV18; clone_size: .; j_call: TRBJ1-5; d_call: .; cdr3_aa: CASSPSGGMGQPQHF; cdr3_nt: TGTGCCAGCTCCCCGTCGGGGGGCATGGGTCAGCCCCAGCATTTT
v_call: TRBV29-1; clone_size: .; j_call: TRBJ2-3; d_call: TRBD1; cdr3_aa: CSLKTGLTDTQYF; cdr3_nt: TGCAGCTTGAAGACAGGGCTCACAGATACGCAGTATTTT
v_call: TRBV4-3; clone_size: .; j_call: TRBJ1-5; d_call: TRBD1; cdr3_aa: CASSKGQGGNQPQHF; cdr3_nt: TGCGCCAGCAGCAAGGGACAGGGTGGCAATCAGCCCCAGCATTTT
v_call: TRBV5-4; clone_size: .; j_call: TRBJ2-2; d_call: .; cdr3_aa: CASSLQNTGELFF; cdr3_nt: TGTGCCAGCAGCTTACAAAACACCGGGGAGCTGTTTTTT
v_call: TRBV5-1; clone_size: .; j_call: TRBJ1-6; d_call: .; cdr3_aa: CASSPGGLVNSPLHF; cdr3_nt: TGCGCCAGCAGCCCGGGGGGATTGGTGAATTCACCCCTCCACTTT
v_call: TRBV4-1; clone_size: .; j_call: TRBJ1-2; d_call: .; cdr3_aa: CATNGRGLGYGYTF; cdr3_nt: TGCGCCACTAACGGGAGGGGGTTAGGGTATGGCTACACCTTC
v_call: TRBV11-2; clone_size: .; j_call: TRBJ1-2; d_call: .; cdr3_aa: CASSLDHGGEYGYTF; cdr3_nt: TGTGCCAGCAGCTTAGATCACGGGGGAGAATATGGCTACACCTTC